The 3 T cell receptor beta chains reported below all come from one sample, sequenced in a study of cytomegalovirus exposure and HLA in healthy donors. The PCR ran on 60 Vbeta and 13 Jbeta primers. Generated by immunoSEQ multiplex PCR, the TCRdb table keeps only in-frame clones and is missing some. The sample includes 150,000 or so clones, around 80% of them seen just once. Sequenced material: PBMCs. Receptors originate from a female donor in good health and CMV-seronegative.

The genes are TRBV11-2 and TRBJ2-2; D might be TRBD2 (5 bases). The CDR3 has 12 amino acids. Germline CDR1 is SGHAT and CDR2 is FQNNGV. Trimming pared 5 bases from V and 5 bases from J, leaving 6 bases between. CDR3 protein: CASSRRTGELFF. The DNA of the CDR3 is TGTGCCAGCAGCCGGAGGACCGGGGAGCTGTTTTTT. The full variable domain, completed using reference TRBV11-2 and TRBJ2-2, is EAGVAQSPRYKIIEKRQSVAFWCNPISGHATLYWYQQILGQGPKLLIQFQNNGVVDDSQLPKDRFSAERLKGVDSTLKIQPAKLEDSAVYLCASSRRTGELFFGEGSRLTVL.

The sample holds a few counts of this clone. The chain uses TRBV11-1 and TRBJ1-4; tentative D call: TRBD1 (6 bases). This CDR3 has 14 amino acids. V gave up 4 bases and J gave up 11 bases, with 17 bases separating them. Germline CDR1 reads SGHAT; CDR2 reads FQDESV (reference sequence). For the CDR3, the DNA is TGTGCCAGCAGCTACGGGACATCCCGATCGAAACTGTTTTTT. Protein: CASSYGTSRSKLFF.

V gene TRBV6-5 combines with J gene TRBJ2-7; the match to TRBD1 covers 8 bases. The germline gives CDR1 MNHEY, CDR2 SVGAGI. V trimming: 6 bases; J trimming: 3 bases; junction bases outside the gene matches: 4. The CDR3 runs 13 residues. CDR3 bases: TGTGCCAGCAGAGGGACAGGTTACTACGAGCAGTACTTC. Translating gives CASRGTGYYEQYF.